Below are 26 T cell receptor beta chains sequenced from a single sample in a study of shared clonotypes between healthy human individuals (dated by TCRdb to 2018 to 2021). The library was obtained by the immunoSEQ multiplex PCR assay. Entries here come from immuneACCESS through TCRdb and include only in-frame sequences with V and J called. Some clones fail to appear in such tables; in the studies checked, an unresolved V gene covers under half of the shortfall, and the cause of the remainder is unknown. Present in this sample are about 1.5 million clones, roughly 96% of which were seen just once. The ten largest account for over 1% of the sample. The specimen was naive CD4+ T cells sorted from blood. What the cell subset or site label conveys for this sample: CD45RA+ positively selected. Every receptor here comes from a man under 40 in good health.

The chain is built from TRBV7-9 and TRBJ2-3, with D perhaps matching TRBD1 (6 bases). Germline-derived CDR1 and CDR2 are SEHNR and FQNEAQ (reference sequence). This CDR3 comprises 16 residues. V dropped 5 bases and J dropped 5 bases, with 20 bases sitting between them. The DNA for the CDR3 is TGTGCCAGCAGCAGAACCAGGGGAACGTCGGGAGATACGCAGTATTTT. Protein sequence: CASSRTRGTSGDTQYF.

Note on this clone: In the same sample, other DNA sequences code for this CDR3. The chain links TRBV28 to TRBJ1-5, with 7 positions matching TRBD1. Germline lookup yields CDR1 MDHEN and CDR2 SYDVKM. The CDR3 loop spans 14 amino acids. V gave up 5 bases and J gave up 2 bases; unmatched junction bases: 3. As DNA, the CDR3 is TGTGCCAGCAGTACCGGACAGGGCAATCAGCCCCAGCATTTT. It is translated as CASSTGQGNQPQHF.

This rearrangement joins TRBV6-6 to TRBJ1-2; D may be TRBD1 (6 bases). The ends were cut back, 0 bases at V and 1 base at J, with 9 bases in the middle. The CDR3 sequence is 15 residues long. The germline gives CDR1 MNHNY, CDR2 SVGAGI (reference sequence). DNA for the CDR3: TGTGCCAGCAGTTACTCGAACAGGGATAACTATGGCTACACCTTC. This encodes CASSYSNRDNYGYTF.

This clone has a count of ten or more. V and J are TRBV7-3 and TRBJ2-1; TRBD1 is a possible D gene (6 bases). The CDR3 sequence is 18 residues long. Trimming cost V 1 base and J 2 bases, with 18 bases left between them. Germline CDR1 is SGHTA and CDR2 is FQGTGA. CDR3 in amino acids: CASSLRETGFGPYNEQFF. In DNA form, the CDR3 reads TGTGCCAGCAGCTTAAGGGAAACAGGGTTTGGTCCCTACAATGAGCAGTTCTTC.

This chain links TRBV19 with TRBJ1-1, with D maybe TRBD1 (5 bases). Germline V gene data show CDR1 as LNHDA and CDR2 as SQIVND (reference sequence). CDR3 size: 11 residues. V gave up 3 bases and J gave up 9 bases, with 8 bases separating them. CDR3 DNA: TGTGCCAGTAGTATGGCAGGGCAAGCTTTCTTT. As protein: CASSMAGQAFF. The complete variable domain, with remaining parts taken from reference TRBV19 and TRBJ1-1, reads DGGITQSPKYLFRKEGQNVTLSCEQNLNHDAMYWYRQDPGQGLRLIYYSQIVNDFQKGDIAEGYSVSREKKESFPLTVTSAQKNPTAFYLCASSMAGQAFFGQGTRLTVV.

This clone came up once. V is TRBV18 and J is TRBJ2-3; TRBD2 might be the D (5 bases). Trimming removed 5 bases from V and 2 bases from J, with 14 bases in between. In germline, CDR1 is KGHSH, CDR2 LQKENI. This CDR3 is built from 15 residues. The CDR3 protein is CASSTERGITDTQYF. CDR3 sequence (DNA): TGTGCCAGCTCAACCGAACGGGGAATCACAGATACGCAGTATTTT.

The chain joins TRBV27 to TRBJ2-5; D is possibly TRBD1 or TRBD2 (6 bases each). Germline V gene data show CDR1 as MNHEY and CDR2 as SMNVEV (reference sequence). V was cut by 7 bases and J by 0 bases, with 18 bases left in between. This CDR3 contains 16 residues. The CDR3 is CASKFEGGSNQETQYF. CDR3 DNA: TGTGCCAGCAAATTCGAGGGGGGCTCCAACCAAGAGACCCAGTACTTC.

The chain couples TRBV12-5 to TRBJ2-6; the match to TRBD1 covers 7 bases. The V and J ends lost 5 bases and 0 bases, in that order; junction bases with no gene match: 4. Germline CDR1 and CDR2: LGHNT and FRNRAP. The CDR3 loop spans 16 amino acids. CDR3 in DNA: TGTGCTAGTGGTAGGGACAGTTTCTCTGGGGCCAACGTCCTGACTTTC. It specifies CASGRDSFSGANVLTF.

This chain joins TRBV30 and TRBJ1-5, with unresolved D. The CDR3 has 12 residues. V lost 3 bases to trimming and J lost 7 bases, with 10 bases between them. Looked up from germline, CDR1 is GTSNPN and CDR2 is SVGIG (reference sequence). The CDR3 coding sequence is TGTGCCTGGAGGGTCGCAAGGCAGCCCCAGCATTTT. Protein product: CAWRVARQPQHF.

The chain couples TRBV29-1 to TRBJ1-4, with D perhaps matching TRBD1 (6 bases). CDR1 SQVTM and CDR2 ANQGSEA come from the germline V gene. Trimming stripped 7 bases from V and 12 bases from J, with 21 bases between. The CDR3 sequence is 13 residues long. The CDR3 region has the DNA TGCAGCGCCCAGGGGAGCCCTGGAGAAGAACTGTTTTTT. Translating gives CSAQGSPGEELFF.

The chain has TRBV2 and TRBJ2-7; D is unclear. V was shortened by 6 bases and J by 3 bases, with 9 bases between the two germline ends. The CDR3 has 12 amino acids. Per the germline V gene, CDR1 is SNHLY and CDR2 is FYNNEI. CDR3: CASRELHYEQYF. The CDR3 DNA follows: TGTGCCAGCAGAGAACTCCACTACGAGCAGTACTTC.

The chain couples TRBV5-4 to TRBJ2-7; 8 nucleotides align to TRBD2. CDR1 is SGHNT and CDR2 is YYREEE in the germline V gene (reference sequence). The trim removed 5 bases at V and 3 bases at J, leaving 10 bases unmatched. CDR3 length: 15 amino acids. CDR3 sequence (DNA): TGTGCCAGCAGGATACTAGCGGATGAGGACTACGAGCAGTACTTC. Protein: CASRILADEDYEQYF.

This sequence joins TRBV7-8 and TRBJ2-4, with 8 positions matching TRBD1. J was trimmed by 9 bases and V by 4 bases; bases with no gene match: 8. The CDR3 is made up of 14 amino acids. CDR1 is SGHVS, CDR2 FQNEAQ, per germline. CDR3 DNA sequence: TGTGCCAGCAGCTCCTCGGACAGGGTTGGCATTCAGTACTTC. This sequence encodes CASSSSDRVGIQYF.

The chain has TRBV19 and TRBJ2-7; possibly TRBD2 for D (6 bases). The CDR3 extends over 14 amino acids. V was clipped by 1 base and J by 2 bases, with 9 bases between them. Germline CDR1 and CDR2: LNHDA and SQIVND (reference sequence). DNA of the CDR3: TGTGCCAGTAGTATAGCGGGAGCGCCCTACGAGCAGTACTTC. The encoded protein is CASSIAGAPYEQYF.

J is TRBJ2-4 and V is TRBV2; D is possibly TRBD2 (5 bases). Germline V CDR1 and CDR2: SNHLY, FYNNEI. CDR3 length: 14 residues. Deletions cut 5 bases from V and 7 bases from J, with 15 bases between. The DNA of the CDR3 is TGTGCCAGCAGTACCGGGATATCGAGCAACATTCAGTACTTC. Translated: CASSTGISSNIQYF.

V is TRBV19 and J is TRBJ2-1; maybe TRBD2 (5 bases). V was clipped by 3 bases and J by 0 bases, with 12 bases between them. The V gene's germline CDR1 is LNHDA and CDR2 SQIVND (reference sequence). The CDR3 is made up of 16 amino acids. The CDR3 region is CASSIPGKSSYNEQFF. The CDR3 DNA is TGTGCCAGTAGTATCCCCGGGAAGAGCTCCTACAATGAGCAGTTCTTC. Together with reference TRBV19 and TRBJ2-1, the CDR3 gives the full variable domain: DGGITQSPKYLFRKEGQNVTLSCEQNLNHDAMYWYRQDPGQGLRLIYYSQIVNDFQKGDIAEGYSVSREKKESFPLTVTSAQKNPTAFYLCASSIPGKSSYNEQFFGPGTRLTVL.

The CDR3 DNA is TGTGCCAGCAGCTTGGGGGCTGGGGCGGGGATGGGGAACATTCAGTACTTC. Translating it yields CASSLGAGAGMGNIQYF. This chain connects TRBV11-2 to TRBJ2-4; D assignment may be TRBD1 or TRBD2 (6 bases each). V was clipped by 3 bases and J by 7 bases, with 22 bases between them. CDR1 and CDR2 (germline): SGHAT, FQNNGV. This CDR3 has 17 residues.

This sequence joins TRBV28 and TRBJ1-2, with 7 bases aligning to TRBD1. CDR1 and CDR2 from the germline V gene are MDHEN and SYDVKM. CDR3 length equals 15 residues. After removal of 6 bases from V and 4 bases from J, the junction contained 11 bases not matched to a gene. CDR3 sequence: CASRYGGTAVYGYTF. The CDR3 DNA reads TGTGCCAGCAGATATGGGGGGACAGCCGTCTATGGCTACACCTTC.

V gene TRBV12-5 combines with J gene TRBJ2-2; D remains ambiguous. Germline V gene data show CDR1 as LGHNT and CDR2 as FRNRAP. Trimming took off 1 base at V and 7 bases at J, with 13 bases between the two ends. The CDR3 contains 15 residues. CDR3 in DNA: TGTGCTAGTGGTTTGGATAGAAGTGGTGGCGGGGAGCTGTTTTTT. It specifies CASGLDRSGGGELFF.

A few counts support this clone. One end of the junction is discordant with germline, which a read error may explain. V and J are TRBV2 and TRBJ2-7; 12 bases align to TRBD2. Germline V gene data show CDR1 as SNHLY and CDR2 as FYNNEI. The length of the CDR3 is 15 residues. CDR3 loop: CASSEGLAGSYEQYF. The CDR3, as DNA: TGTGCCAGCAGCGAAGGACTAGCGGGGTCCTACGAGCAGTACTTC.

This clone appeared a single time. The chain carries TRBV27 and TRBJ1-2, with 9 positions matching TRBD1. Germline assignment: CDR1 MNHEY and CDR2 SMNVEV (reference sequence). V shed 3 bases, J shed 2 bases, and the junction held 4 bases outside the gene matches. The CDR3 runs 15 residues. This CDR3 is CASSFLGQGNYGYTF. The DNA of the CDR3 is TGTGCCAGCAGTTTCCTGGGACAGGGAAACTATGGCTACACCTTC.

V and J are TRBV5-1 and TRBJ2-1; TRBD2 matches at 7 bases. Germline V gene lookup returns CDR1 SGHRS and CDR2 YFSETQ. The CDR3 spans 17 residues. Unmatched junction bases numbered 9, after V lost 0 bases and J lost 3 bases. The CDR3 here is CASSLAPGGLLYNEQFF. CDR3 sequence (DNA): TGCGCCAGCAGCTTGGCTCCGGGAGGCCTCCTCTACAATGAGCAGTTCTTC.

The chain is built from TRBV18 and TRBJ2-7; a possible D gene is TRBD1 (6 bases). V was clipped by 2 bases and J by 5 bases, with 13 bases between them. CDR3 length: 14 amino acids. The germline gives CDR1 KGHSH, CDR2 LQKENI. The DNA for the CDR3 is TGTGCCAGCTCACCAGGCAGGGCAGGGGACGAGCAGTACTTC. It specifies CASSPGRAGDEQYF.

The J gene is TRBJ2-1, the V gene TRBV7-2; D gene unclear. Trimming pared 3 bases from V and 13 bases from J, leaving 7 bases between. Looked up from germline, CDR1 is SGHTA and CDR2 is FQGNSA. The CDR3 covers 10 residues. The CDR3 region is CASSLQSQFF. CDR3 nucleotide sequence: TGTGCCAGCAGCTTGCAAAGCCAGTTCTTC.

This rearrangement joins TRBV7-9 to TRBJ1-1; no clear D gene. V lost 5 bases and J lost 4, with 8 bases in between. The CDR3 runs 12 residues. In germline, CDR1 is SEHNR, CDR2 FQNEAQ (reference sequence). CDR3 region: CASSHKGTEAFF. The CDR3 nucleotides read TGTGCCAGCAGCCACAAGGGCACTGAAGCTTTCTTT.

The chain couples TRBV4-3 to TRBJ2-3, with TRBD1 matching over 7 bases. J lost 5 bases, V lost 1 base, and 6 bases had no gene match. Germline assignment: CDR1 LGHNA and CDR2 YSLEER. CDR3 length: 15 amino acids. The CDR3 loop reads CASSQVRTGEDTQYF. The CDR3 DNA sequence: TGCGCCAGCAGCCAAGTTAGGACAGGAGAAGATACGCAGTATTTT.